One sample yielded the 2 T cell receptor beta chains listed below, sequenced in a study of control samples from healthy donors and cancer patients. Sequencing was performed with immunoSEQ multiplex PCR; in TCRdb, only in-frame clones are kept and a portion is missing. The sample shows 250,000 to 300,000 clones, about four fifths of them seen only once. The sequenced sample consisted of PBMCs. These receptors originate from an older woman with lung cancer.

The chain uses TRBV6-2 or TRBV6-3 and TRBJ2-7, with TRBD2 identical over 7 bases. The CDR3 extends over 15 amino acids. The V gene end was trimmed by 6 bases and the J gene end by 6 bases; junction bases not matched to a gene: 14. The germline gives CDR1 MNHEY, CDR2 SVGEGT. CDR3 bases: TGTGCCAGCAGCCTACGAGGGACTACTTTTCTCGAGCAGTACTTC. Its protein product is CASSLRGTTFLEQYF.

This clone came up a few times. One junction end disagrees with the germline gene, perhaps due to a read error. The chain links TRBV7-9 to TRBJ2-7, with D perhaps matching TRBD2 (6 bases). The CDR3 extends over 14 amino acids. Looked up from germline, CDR1 is SEHNR and CDR2 is FQNEAQ (reference sequence). In nucleotides, the CDR3 is TGTGCCGGCAGTACCGGGACTTTAGGGGAGCGGCAGTACTTC. This sequence encodes CAGSTGTLGERQYF. The whole variable domain, filled in from reference TRBV7-9 and TRBJ2-7, reads DTGVSQNPRHKITKRGQNVTFRCDPISEHNRLYWYRQTLGQGPEFLTYFQNEAQLEKSRLLSDRFSAERPKGSFSTLEIQRTEQGDSAMYLCAGSTGTLGERQYFGPGTRLTVT.